These 16 T cell receptor beta chains originate from one sample sequenced in a study of T-cell reconstitution after alpha-beta-depleted transplantation in children. The library targeted TCRbeta and was prepared with unique molecular identifiers. TCRdb re-called the PCR reads through MiXCR, storing one row per CDR3 protein. The sample lists 350,000 to 500,000 distinct CDR3 sequences, around two fifths occurring once. The sample consisted of PBMCs, taken before TCRalphabeta/CD19-depleted stem cell transplant. These receptors were taken from a girl under 10 years old with aplastic anemia, due to receive a stem cell transplant.

The chain combines TRBV24-1 with TRBJ2-5, with TRBD2 identical over 7 bases. V was pared by 10 bases and J by 6 bases, with 10 bases of the junction left unmatched. CDR3 length: 13 residues. Germline CDR1 KGHDR, CDR2 SFDVKD. The CDR3 bases are TGTGCCACTAGTACGGGAGGCCAGAAGACCCAGTACTTC. Its protein product is CATSTGGQKTQYF.

This clonotype was counted a few times. The V and J genes are TRBV6-6 and TRBJ2-7, with 8 bases matching TRBD1. This CDR3 has 12 residues. Germline CDR1 MNHNY, CDR2 SVGAGI (reference sequence). The V gene end was trimmed by 6 bases and the J gene end by 5 bases; junction bases not matched to a gene: 3. The CDR3 reads CASRGQGDEQYF. The DNA for the CDR3 is TGTGCCAGCAGAGGACAGGGAGACGAGCAGTACTTC.

The chain carries TRBV20-1 and TRBJ2-1; D is possibly TRBD1 (8 bases). Germline V gene sequence: CDR1 DFQATT, CDR2 SNEGSKA (reference sequence). The CDR3 has 19 residues. DNA of the CDR3: TGCAAAGTACCCGGACAGGGAATGGCTAGCGGACGGGTCTACAATGAGCAGTTCTTC. Protein sequence: CKVPGQGMASGRVYNEQFF.

V is TRBV20-1 and J is TRBJ2-7; D is uncertain. V shed 5 bases and J shed 0 bases, with 5 bases lying between them. This CDR3 contains 11 residues. CDR1 and CDR2 (germline): DFQATT, SNEGSKA (reference sequence). CDR3 region: CSAYSSYEQYF. DNA for the CDR3: TGCAGTGCTTACAGCTCCTACGAGCAGTACTTC.

This clonotype was seen many times. The chain employs TRBV5-1 and TRBJ2-1, with 11 bases lining up with TRBD2. Germline CDR1 is SGHRS and CDR2 is YFSETQ. The CDR3 covers 16 residues. The V gene end was trimmed by 2 bases and the J gene end by 2 bases; junction bases not matched to a gene: 3. The CDR3 loop reads CASSFRLAGPYNEQFF. The CDR3 region has the DNA TGCGCCAGCAGCTTTAGACTAGCGGGGCCCTACAATGAGCAGTTCTTC.

This clonotype was seen only once. The chain joins TRBV6-1 to TRBJ2-2; TRBD2 aligns across 14 bases. The CDR3 has 19 residues. The trim removed 6 bases at V and 6 bases at J, leaving 15 bases unmatched. Germline V gene data show CDR1 as MNHNS and CDR2 as SASEGT. CDR3 residues: CASSHPGLAGGFSAGELFF. The CDR3 coding sequence is TGTGCCAGCAGCCATCCCGGACTAGCGGGAGGTTTCTCGGCCGGGGAGCTGTTTTTT.

This sequence joins TRBV20-1 and TRBJ1-5, with TRBD1 as a possible D gene (5 bases). CDR1 DFQATT and CDR2 SNEGSKA come from the germline V gene (reference sequence). The V end lost 0 bases, the J end lost 2 bases, and 17 bases lay between the germline ends. CDR3 size: 17 residues. This CDR3 reads CSARDVGGVEGNQPQHF. For the CDR3, the DNA is TGCAGTGCTAGAGACGTGGGAGGGGTCGAAGGCAATCAGCCCCAGCATTTT.

CDR3 in DNA: TGCAGCGTTGAGATAGCGGGCCGCTACAATGAGCAGTTCTTC. Residues: CSVEIAGRYNEQFF. The chain joins TRBV29-1 to TRBJ2-1; 7 bases line up with TRBD2. The CDR3 contains 14 residues. V lost 3 bases to trimming and J lost 3 bases; unmatched junction nucleotides: 5. Germline values: CDR1 SQVTM, CDR2 ANQGSEA.

V usage is TRBV20-1 and J usage is TRBJ1-3; 8 bases are a match to TRBD1. Trimming removed 5 bases from V and 5 bases from J; junction bases left unmatched: 5. The germline V gene encodes CDR1 DFQATT and CDR2 SNEGSKA (reference sequence). There are 13 residues in the CDR3. The DNA of the CDR3 is TGCAGTGCTCTCCGGACAGGGAGAAACACCATATATTTT. Protein product: CSALRTGRNTIYF.

This clonotype was counted a few times. This rearrangement joins TRBV10-3 to TRBJ2-3; no clear D. V lost 1 base and J 4 bases, leaving 3 bases between the germline ends. This CDR3 comprises 12 residues. The germline CDR1 and CDR2 sequences are ENHRY and SYGVKD. The CDR3 spells CAISEWADTQYF. The CDR3 DNA is TGTGCCATCAGTGAGTGGGCAGATACGCAGTATTTT.

V is TRBV6-2 or TRBV6-3 and J is TRBJ2-2; no clear D gene. CDR3 length: 13 residues. Trimming left V 6 bases short and J 5 bases short, with 10 bases between. The germline V gene has CDR1 MNHEY and CDR2 SVGEGT. DNA of the CDR3: TGTGCCAGCAGCTCCCGCCCAACCGGGGAGCTGTTTTTT. It translates to CASSSRPTGELFF.

This clonotype was seen at least ten times. The genes are TRBV5-1 and TRBJ2-3, with 10 nucleotides matching TRBD2. The CDR3 loop spans 14 amino acids. V gave up 4 bases and J gave up 6 bases; unmatched junction bases: 5. CDR1 SGHRS and CDR2 YFSETQ come from the germline V gene. The CDR3 sequence: CASSVTSGKDTQYF. CDR3 DNA: TGCGCCAGCAGCGTTACTAGCGGGAAGGATACGCAGTATTTT.

In this sample, this clonotype turned up a few times. The chain uses TRBV4-2 and TRBJ1-2; D not certain. Germline V gives CDR1 LGHNA, CDR2 YNFKEQ. CDR3 length: 13 residues. Trimming removed 0 bases at V and 3 bases at J, with 5 bases between. The CDR3 sequence: CASSQENDYGYTF. In DNA form, the CDR3 reads TGTGCCAGCAGCCAAGAGAACGACTATGGCTACACCTTC.

The sample holds a few counts of this clonotype. The chain uses TRBV7-6 and TRBJ2-7; 10 bases map to TRBD1. Trimming at V came to 1 base and at J to 1 base, leaving 4 bases not matched to a gene. CDR3 length: 16 residues. The germline V gene encodes CDR1 SGHVS and CDR2 FNYEAQ. The CDR3 bases are TGTGCCAGCAGCTTAGACCGGGACAGGGGATCCTACGAGCAGTACTTC. It codes for CASSLDRDRGSYEQYF.

This clonotype occurred a few times. The chain combines TRBV5-1 with TRBJ1-2, with a tentative D call TRBD1 (6 bases). CDR3 length: 12 amino acids. Germline V CDR1 and CDR2: SGHRS, YFSETQ. V gave up 7 bases and J gave up 9 bases, with 16 bases separating them. CDR3 loop: CASQGQGLSYTF. The CDR3, as DNA: TGCGCCAGCCAGGGGCAGGGCTTGAGCTACACCTTC.

This clonotype was detected ten times or more. The rearrangement joins TRBV10-3 to TRBJ2-5, with D maybe TRBD1 (6 bases). Germline CDR1 reads ENHRY; CDR2 reads SYGVKD. This CDR3 has 14 amino acids. V was trimmed by 3 bases and J by 10 bases, leaving 18 bases between them. CDR3 nucleotide sequence: TGTGCCATCAGTGAATCGACAGGTCCTTTAAACCAGTACTTC. Its protein is CAISESTGPLNQYF.